This TCR beta chain was retrieved from a study of T cell repertoires in cytomegalovirus infection. Study-wide background: CMV infection together with matching HLA type was indicated by public TCR beta signatures.

The germline V gene has CDR1 SQVTM and CDR2 ANQGSEA. V was pared by 4 bases and J by 2 bases, with 6 bases between. There are 13 residues in the CDR3. Study-level results: Cumulative public TCR beta family frequency identified CMV carriers with the relevant HLA. HLA-C-restricted CMV clonotypes gave the most frequent clonotype in two of eight donors.

TCRdb called the reads again in MiXCR, with one record for every CDR3 protein. The sample yields tens of thousands of distinct CDR3 sequences, about 4% seen once. This clonotype was seen ten or more times. Its antigen is unidentified. V and J are TRBV29-1 and TRBJ2-6; no reliable D call. This clonotype originated in a human donor in good health (CMV status not recorded). Some clones in this sample may be carry-over from other donors' samples. The sample consisted of PBMCs. The CDR3 DNA reads TGCAGCGTTGGTCAAGCTGGGGCCAACGTCCTGACTTTC. Translation: CSVGQAGANVLTF.